This TCR beta chain was sequenced during a study of blood T cell repertoires in COVID-19. Whole-study context: Both acute and convalescent COVID-19 samples were obtained from the United States, Italy and Spain.

In the authors' methods: Amplification of reference gene primers was used by the study to estimate nucleated cell counts. Assay: immunoSEQ multiplex PCR; the TCRdb copy retains only in-frame clones and omits some. That table gives V, J and clone size, and the DNA gave D and trimming. The sample holds about 300,000 clones, roughly 84% seen once. During active infection, Seattle patients enrolled and were then monitored through disease. The sequenced sample was peripheral blood. This TCR was recovered from a human donor with COVID-19, enrolled during active disease. The donor label of this sample is uncertain.

The CDR3 here is CAISEAQGSYEQYF. CDR3 nucleotides: TGTGCCATCAGTGAGGCTCAGGGCTCCTACGAGCAGTACTTC. V is TRBV10-3 and J is TRBJ2-7; tentatively, D is TRBD1 (5 bases). The CDR3 sequence is 14 residues long. Trimming removed 2 bases at V and 0 bases at J, with 8 bases between. From germline, CDR1 is ENHRY and CDR2 SYGVKD.